The clone carrying this T cell receptor beta chain was detected many times. Its target is not known. Researchers made TCR cDNA using 5'RACE template switching, and this step added a universal primer site and UMIs. TCRdb analysed the 5' RACE reads with MiXCR anew, one entry per CDR3 protein. The sample consists of around 250,000 distinct CDR3 sequences, roughly 7.2% of them appearing once. This specimen belongs to a study of T cells after yellow fever vaccination. About the study: The SMART-Seq v4 Ultra Low Input method served to prepare the low-cell-number fractions. Findings and limits, study-wide: Weaker, the secondary response had a peak occurring faster, on day 5 versus 15. The study re-detected most primary-vaccination clones after the booster (under 97% CD4, around 90% CD8).

This CDR3 spans 15 amino acids. Losses at the gene ends were 8 bases for V and 4 bases for J; bases not matched to a gene: 11. The receptor was derived from a man aged 25-45 years who received the YFV17D yellow fever vaccine. The specimen was CD4+ T cells sorted from PBMCs, collected 15 days after the yellow fever booster vaccination. V gene TRBV12-3 or TRBV12-4 combines with J gene TRBJ2-1, with 7 bases aligning to TRBD2. The CDR3 is CASRRTGGEYNEQFF. The CDR3 DNA reads TGTGCCAGCCGCCGTACGGGAGGCGAATACAATGAGCAGTTCTTC.